The next 30 T cell receptor beta chains were all read from a single sample in a study of identical twins. TCRdb used MiXCR to reprocess the 5' RACE reads, holding one entry per CDR3 protein. The sample carries more than 600,000 distinct CDR3 sequences, about 18% recorded once. The same data also went into a second study, on T cells expressing NK-cell markers.

The sequencing sample was made of PBMCs. Source of these receptors: a woman aged 18-29 years in good health.

The gene calls are TRBV20-1 and TRBJ2-7; a weak D match, TRBD1 (6 bases). V was pared by 4 bases and J by 2 bases, with 9 bases between. Looked up from germline, CDR1 is DFQATT and CDR2 is SNEGSKA (reference sequence). The CDR3 consists of 12 residues. CDR3 in amino acids: CSATDRTYEQYF. The CDR3 DNA follows: TGCAGTGCTACCGACAGGACCTACGAGCAGTACTTC.

This clonotype has only a few counts. The chain uses TRBV28 and TRBJ2-4; D remains unclear. This CDR3 is built from 15 residues. The V end lost 1 base, the J end lost 4 bases, and 11 bases lay between the germline ends. Looked up from germline, CDR1 is MDHEN and CDR2 is SYDVKM. The CDR3, as DNA: TGTGCCAGCAGTTTATTCTTGGAAGCGAAAAACATTCAGTACTTC. This codes for CASSLFLEAKNIQYF.

This clonotype turned up a few times. This rearrangement joins TRBV29-1 to TRBJ2-7; TRBD1 is a possible D gene (6 bases). Trimming cost V 6 bases and J 6 bases, with 21 bases left between them. The CDR3 has 14 amino acids. Germline V gene sequence: CDR1 SQVTM, CDR2 ANQGSEA. The CDR3 nucleotides are TGCAGCGTATCTGATACCCAGGGGTTCGGCGAGCAGTACTTC. Residues: CSVSDTQGFGEQYF.

The rearrangement joins TRBV4-3 to TRBJ2-2; 11 nucleotides line up with TRBD2. There are 17 residues in the CDR3. V lost 3 bases to trimming and J lost 3 bases; unmatched junction nucleotides: 6. Per germline, CDR1 LGHNA and CDR2 YSLEER. The CDR3 bases are TGCGCCAGCAGCCAGCTGGGACTAGCGGACCACACCGGGGAGCTGTTTTTT. This sequence encodes CASSQLGLADHTGELFF.

The chain couples TRBV5-6 to TRBJ2-5; 9 nucleotides agree with TRBD2. This CDR3 has 15 amino acids. Trimming removed 4 bases from V and 3 bases from J; junction bases left unmatched: 7. From germline, CDR1 is SGHDT and CDR2 YYEEEE. Here the CDR3 DNA reads TGTGCCAGCAGCCGGGTCGTAGCGGGAGAAGAGACCCAGTACTTC. It codes for CASSRVVAGEETQYF.

This chain uses TRBV6-5 with TRBJ2-7; D ambiguous. This CDR3 is built from 15 residues. Per germline, CDR1 MNHEY and CDR2 SVGAGI. Between the trimmed V and J ends, which lost 2 bases and 0 bases, there was a span of 11 bases. Written as DNA, the CDR3 is TGTGCCAGCAGTTACAACGAGCCTAGCTCCTACGAGCAGTACTTC. It is translated as CASSYNEPSSYEQYF.

This chain connects TRBV7-2 to TRBJ1-5; 7 bases are shared with TRBD1. Germline V lookup: CDR1 SGHTA, CDR2 FQGNSA. V shed 5 bases and J 4 bases; nucleotides not matched to a gene: 8. The CDR3 contains 15 residues. The CDR3 loop reads CASSATGTVNQPQHF. DNA of the CDR3: TGTGCCAGCAGCGCAACCGGGACAGTGAATCAGCCCCAGCATTTT.

This clonotype was detected only a few times. This rearrangement joins TRBV20-1 to TRBJ2-3; D ambiguous. V dropped 7 bases and J dropped 0 bases, with 8 bases sitting between them. CDR1 is DFQATT and CDR2 is SNEGSKA in the germline V gene (reference sequence). This CDR3 comprises 12 residues. The CDR3: CSVSASTDTQYF. The DNA of the CDR3 is TGCAGTGTAAGCGCTAGCACAGATACGCAGTATTTT.

The chain employs TRBV11-2 and TRBJ2-1, with D maybe TRBD2 (6 bases). Trimming pared 8 bases from V and 5 bases from J, leaving 22 bases between. This CDR3 has 16 amino acids. Looked up from germline, CDR1 is SGHAT and CDR2 is FQNNGV. The CDR3 is CASRKPGGRHNNEQFF. The CDR3 region has the DNA TGTGCCAGCCGTAAACCCGGGGGTCGACATAACAATGAGCAGTTCTTC. The full variable domain, completed using reference TRBV11-2 and TRBJ2-1, is EAGVAQSPRYKIIEKRQSVAFWCNPISGHATLYWYQQILGQGPKLLIQFQNNGVVDDSQLPKDRFSAERLKGVDSTLKIQPAKLEDSAVYLCASRKPGGRHNNEQFFGPGTRLTVL.

The gene calls are TRBV12-3 or TRBV12-4 and TRBJ2-1; tentatively, D is TRBD2 (6 bases). The CDR3 spans 16 residues. The V and J ends lost 6 bases and 4 bases respectively, with 19 bases between them. CDR3 sequence: CASREYDPGRYNEQFF. DNA of the CDR3: TGTGCCAGCAGGGAATACGATCCCGGGAGATACAATGAGCAGTTCTTC.

The chain employs TRBV5-6 and TRBJ2-7, with no clear D. V was trimmed by 4 bases and J by 6 bases, leaving 20 bases between them. The germline CDR1 and CDR2 sequences are SGHDT and YYEEEE. CDR3 size: 15 residues. The CDR3 sequence is CASSVERSHHPEQYF. As DNA, the CDR3 is TGTGCCAGCAGCGTTGAGCGTTCCCACCACCCCGAGCAGTACTTC.

The J gene is TRBJ2-7, the V gene TRBV2, with 9 bases lining up with TRBD1. CDR1 and CDR2 (germline): SNHLY, FYNNEI. V lost 4 bases to trimming and J lost 9 bases; unmatched junction nucleotides: 13. The CDR3 covers 15 residues. CDR3 in amino acids: CASSVTGGEIGAQYF. The CDR3 nucleotides read TGTGCCAGCAGTGTCACAGGGGGCGAAATTGGAGCGCAGTACTTC.

Here the CDR3 reads CASSLLAGAPYEQYF. The CDR3 DNA reads as TGTGCCAGCAGTCTCCTAGCGGGAGCTCCCTACGAGCAGTACTTC. V gene TRBV6-2 or TRBV6-3 combines with J gene TRBJ2-7; 10 positions agree with TRBD2. J lost 2 bases, V lost 5 bases, and 6 bases had no gene match. The CDR3 is 15 residues long. The germline V gene has CDR1 MNHEY and CDR2 SVGEGT.

The V and J genes are TRBV7-2 and TRBJ2-3; D is possibly TRBD1 or TRBD2 (5 bases each). Trimming stripped 8 bases from V and 5 bases from J, with 8 bases between. Germline V gene sequence: CDR1 SGHTA, CDR2 FQGNSA. The CDR3 contains 11 residues. CDR3: CASERGDTQYF. The CDR3 DNA reads TGTGCCAGCGAGAGGGGAGATACGCAGTATTTT.

This clonotype occurred a few times. The chain carries TRBV3-1 and TRBJ1-1; D is undetermined. The CDR3 is made up of 15 amino acids. The V gene's germline CDR1 is LGHDT and CDR2 YNNKEL (reference sequence). The V gene lost 0 bases and the J gene lost 1 base, with 9 bases spanning the gap. The CDR3 is CASSQDPATNTEAFF. In DNA form, the CDR3 reads TGTGCCAGCAGCCAAGATCCCGCGACGAACACTGAAGCTTTCTTT.

This clonotype was seen repeatedly, ten times or more. This chain links TRBV6-4 with TRBJ2-3; weak D call: TRBD1 (5 bases). In germline, CDR1 is MRHNA, CDR2 SNTAGT. Trimming shortened V by 3 bases and J by 0 bases, and 13 bases separated the two germline ends. The CDR3 runs 16 residues. CDR3 region: CASSEQASPSTDTQYF. CDR3 sequence (DNA): TGTGCCAGCAGTGAACAGGCTTCTCCTAGCACAGATACGCAGTATTTT.

This clonotype has a handful of counts. This chain joins TRBV9 and TRBJ2-7; 9 nucleotides align to TRBD1. Germline CDR1 SGDLS, CDR2 YYNGEE. The CDR3 is made up of 15 amino acids. The V and J ends lost 4 bases and 3 bases, in that order; junction bases with no gene match: 8. The CDR3 nucleotides read TGTGCCAGCAGCTCACCCGGGACAGGGAACTACGAGCAGTACTTC. Translating it yields CASSSPGTGNYEQYF.

This clonotype showed up many times. The chain combines TRBV5-6 with TRBJ2-2; a possible D gene is TRBD1 (6 bases). The germline gives CDR1 SGHDT, CDR2 YYEEEE. V was pared by 2 bases and J by 6 bases, with 11 bases between. CDR3 length equals 14 residues. The CDR3 coding sequence is TGTGCCAGCAGCTTTGGGGGCGCGGCCGGGGAGCTGTTTTTT. Protein sequence: CASSFGGAAGELFF.

This clonotype has just a few counts. This chain uses TRBV7-9 with TRBJ2-2, with D possibly being TRBD1 or TRBD2 (5 bases each). CDR1 is SEHNR, CDR2 FQNEAQ, per germline (reference sequence). The CDR3 has 12 amino acids. CDR3 sequence: CGGRDNTGELFF. As DNA, the CDR3 is TGTGGGGGGAGAGATAACACCGGGGAGCTGTTTTTT.

This rearrangement joins TRBV12-3 or TRBV12-4 to TRBJ2-1, with D possibly TRBD2 on 5 matching bases. Trimming cost V 11 bases and J 2 bases, with 16 bases left between them. The CDR3 contains 14 residues. The CDR3 sequence: CAGTEEATYNEQFF. In DNA, the CDR3 is TGTGCCGGCACAGAGGAGGCAACCTACAATGAGCAGTTCTTC.

The CDR3 spells CSAKTEVSYEQYF. The DNA of the CDR3 is TGCAGTGCCAAAACAGAGGTTAGCTACGAGCAGTACTTC. The gene calls are TRBV20-1 and TRBJ2-7, with D uncertain. The CDR3 is 13 amino acids. Germline CDR1 is DFQATT and CDR2 is SNEGSKA (reference sequence). V was pared by 6 bases and J by 3 bases, with 15 bases between.

The genes are TRBV20-1 and TRBJ2-3, with TRBD2 matching 8 bases. In germline, CDR1 is DFQATT, CDR2 SNEGSKA (reference sequence). The CDR3 sequence is 16 residues long. Germline trimming cut 0 bases from V and 0 bases from J; bases unmatched to any gene: 5. The CDR3 loop is CSARELAGPSTDTQYF. CDR3 sequence (DNA): TGCAGTGCTAGAGAGTTAGCGGGGCCGAGCACAGATACGCAGTATTTT.

The rearrangement joins TRBV12-3 or TRBV12-4 to TRBJ1-5, with D tentatively TRBD1 (5 bases). Between the trimmed V and J ends, which lost 6 bases and 4 bases, there was a span of 16 bases. CDR3 length: 15 amino acids. DNA of the CDR3: TGTGCCAGCAGAAATCAGGGCTCTAGAAATCAGCCCCAGCATTTT. Encoded protein: CASRNQGSRNQPQHF.

This clonotype was counted only a few times. V gene TRBV6-6 combines with J gene TRBJ2-5; perhaps TRBD2 as D (7 bases). This CDR3 contains 12 residues. V gave up 10 bases and J gave up 6 bases, with 15 bases separating them. Germline CDR1 and CDR2: MNHNY and SVGAGI (reference sequence). CDR3 DNA: TGTGCCATAGGGGGGGACTCCCAGACCCAGTACTTC. This gives the protein CAIGGDSQTQYF.

This clonotype showed up just a few times. The V gene is TRBV6-1, the J gene TRBJ1-6; D is uncertain. The CDR3 extends over 16 amino acids. Germline values: CDR1 MNHNS, CDR2 SASEGT. Trimming took 10 bases from V and 3 from J, leaving 19 bases between them. The CDR3 DNA follows: TGTGCCACCAAACCACCTCCAGGTGTCTATAATTCACCCCTCCACTTT. Its protein is CATKPPPGVYNSPLHF.

This CDR3 reads CASRSGLAGAGELFF. CDR3 bases: TGTGCCAGCCGCTCGGGACTAGCGGGAGCCGGGGAGCTGTTTTTT. The V and J genes are TRBV7-9 and TRBJ2-2, with TRBD2 identical over 14 bases. Germline CDR1 SEHNR, CDR2 FQNEAQ (reference sequence). This CDR3 spans 15 amino acids. Trimming cost V 8 bases and J 6 bases; bases outside gene matches: 5.

This clonotype was picked up a small number of times. The chain uses TRBV29-1 and TRBJ1-1, with D hard to call. The CDR3 covers 13 residues. V was clipped by 6 bases and J by 4 bases, with 15 bases between them. Germline V gene sequence: CDR1 SQVTM, CDR2 ANQGSEA. This CDR3 is CSVQTVTGTEAFF. CDR3 DNA sequence: TGCAGCGTCCAAACAGTAACGGGCACTGAAGCTTTCTTT.

The table lists this clonotype with a few counts. CDR3 amino acids: CATRGGREQYF. CDR3 nucleotides: TGTGCCACCAGAGGGGGGCGCGAGCAGTACTTC. The chain combines TRBV28 with TRBJ2-7; D possibly matches TRBD1 or TRBD2 (6 bases each). The CDR3 loop spans 11 amino acids. V lost 10 bases, J lost 6 bases, and 13 bases lay in between. The germline V gene encodes CDR1 MDHEN and CDR2 SYDVKM.

The gene calls are TRBV12-3 or TRBV12-4 and TRBJ2-4, with 9 bases identical to TRBD1. The CDR3 has 16 residues. J was trimmed by 10 bases and V by 3 bases; bases with no gene match: 13. The CDR3 spells CASSFYTGQGFRIQYF. In DNA form, the CDR3 reads TGTGCCAGCAGTTTCTATACGGGACAGGGATTTCGAATTCAGTACTTC.

A few counts support this clonotype. The CDR3 protein is CASSQDGSEAASREQFF. The CDR3 DNA is TGTGCCAGCAGCCAAGATGGAAGCGAGGCGGCCTCGAGAGAGCAGTTCTTC. The chain joins TRBV3-1 to TRBJ2-1; D gene unclear. The CDR3 covers 17 residues. The V and J ends lost 0 bases and 10 bases respectively, with 22 bases between them. CDR1 is LGHDT and CDR2 is YNNKEL in the germline V gene (reference sequence).